These 29 T cell receptor beta chains were all obtained from the same sample, sequenced in a study of T cell responses to AZD1222 COVID-19 vaccine. Profiled with immunoSEQ multiplex PCR; TCRdb holds only in-frame clones, not every one. This table has 200,000 to 250,000 clones, about 94% appearing once. Source: peripheral blood, taken 28 days after the second dose of the MenACWY control vaccine. These TCRs come from an adult who received the MenACWY meningococcal vaccine as a control.

V and J are TRBV28 and TRBJ2-7; 7 positions match TRBD1. CDR3 length equals 14 residues. Germline loops: CDR1 MDHEN, CDR2 SYDVKM. The junction had 12 bases not matched to a gene; V was cut back by 6 bases and J by 7 bases. CDR3 sequence: CASRLYRGIGEQYF. For the CDR3, the DNA is TGTGCCAGCAGACTCTACAGGGGAATAGGGGAGCAGTACTTC.

This chain connects TRBV5-1 to TRBJ2-7; 7 nucleotides match TRBD1. The length of the CDR3 is 15 residues. The germline V gene has CDR1 SGHRS and CDR2 YFSETQ. Losses at the gene ends were 0 bases for V and 6 bases for J; bases not matched to a gene: 9. CDR3: CASSLAGTASTEQYF. CDR3 nucleotides: TGCGCCAGCAGCTTGGCCGGGACAGCCTCTACCGAGCAGTACTTC.

The chain uses TRBV10-3 and TRBJ1-1, with 9 nucleotides matching TRBD1. The ends lost 0 bases at V and 6 bases at J; junction bases unmatched: 14. CDR1 ENHRY and CDR2 SYGVKD come from the germline V gene. The CDR3 is 18 amino acids. Written as DNA, the CDR3 is TGTGCCATCAGTGAGTCGACTCGGAGCCGGGACAGGGCCGCTGAAGCTTTCTTT. This codes for CAISESTRSRDRAAEAFF.

The chain employs TRBV28 and TRBJ1-2; D call uncertain. The CDR3 loop spans 13 amino acids. Germline V gene lookup returns CDR1 MDHEN and CDR2 SYDVKM. V was clipped by 5 bases and J by 5 bases, with 12 bases between them. This CDR3 is CASSSRSEYGYTF. CDR3 DNA: TGTGCCAGCAGTAGCAGGAGCGAATATGGCTACACCTTC.

This sequence joins TRBV15 and TRBJ1-4; 7 bases are a match to TRBD1. The V segment lost 3 bases and the J segment 10 bases; nucleotides outside the gene matches: 8. Per the germline V gene, CDR1 is LNHNV and CDR2 is YYDKDF (reference sequence). This CDR3 has 14 residues. CDR3 residues: CATSRGDSTLKLFF. The CDR3 coding sequence is TGTGCCACCAGCAGGGGGGACAGTACCTTAAAACTGTTTTTT. The variable domain in full, completed from reference TRBV15 and TRBJ1-4, reads DAMVIQNPRYQVTQFGKPVTLSCSQTLNHNVMYWYQQKSSQAPKLLFHYYDKDFNNEADTPDNFQSRRPNTSFCFLDIRSPGLGDTAMYLCATSRGDSTLKLFFGSGTQLSVL.

V is TRBV2 and J is TRBJ2-7; perhaps D is TRBD1 or TRBD2 (6 bases each). CDR1 is SNHLY, CDR2 FYNNEI, per germline. This CDR3 region has 13 residues. Trimming cost V 9 bases and J 2 bases, with 14 bases left between them. This chain's CDR3 is CASSEGGPYEQYF. CDR3 in DNA: TGTGCCAGTTCGGAAGGGGGGCCCTACGAGCAGTACTTC. Full variable domain (remainder filled in from reference TRBV2 and TRBJ2-7): EPEVTQTPSHQVTQMGQEVILRCVPISNHLYFYWYRQILGQKVEFLVSFYNNEISEKSEIFDDQFSVERPDGSNFTLKIRSTKLEDSAMYFCASSEGGPYEQYFGPGTRLTVT.

V and J are TRBV2 and TRBJ1-4, with 11 bases that match TRBD1. The V segment lost 6 bases and the J segment 5 bases; nucleotides outside the gene matches: 17. The germline gives CDR1 SNHLY, CDR2 FYNNEI. CDR3 length equals 19 residues. Here the CDR3 reads CASSPLGQGAIGVNEKLFF. DNA of the CDR3: TGTGCCAGCAGCCCTCTCGGACAGGGGGCGATCGGGGTGAATGAAAAACTGTTTTTT.

This chain connects TRBV2 to TRBJ2-1, with TRBD1 matching 7 bases. J lost 2 bases, V lost 6 bases, and 7 bases had no gene match. Germline V gene data show CDR1 as SNHLY and CDR2 as FYNNEI. This CDR3 region has 15 residues. CDR3 region: CASSPTGAPYNEQFF. DNA for the CDR3: TGTGCCAGCAGCCCCACAGGGGCCCCCTACAATGAGCAGTTCTTC.

This clone was recorded once. The CDR3 reads CASSEVPNSPLHF. CDR3 in DNA: TGCGCCAGCAGTGAGGTGCCTAATTCACCCCTCCACTTT. The gene calls are TRBV5-1 and TRBJ1-6; no clear D. Germline lookup yields CDR1 SGHRS and CDR2 YFSETQ. V was cut by 5 bases and J by 6 bases, with 9 bases left in between. CDR3 length: 13 amino acids.

The chain uses TRBV6-5 and TRBJ1-1; weak D call: TRBD1 (6 bases). Per the germline V gene, CDR1 is MNHEY and CDR2 is SVGAGI. Trimming took 4 bases from V and 0 from J, leaving 9 bases between them. This CDR3 comprises 14 residues. CDR3 sequence: CASSSTGLNTEAFF. The DNA for the CDR3 is TGTGCCAGCAGTTCAACAGGGTTGAACACTGAAGCTTTCTTT.

The rearrangement links TRBV28 to TRBJ1-1; D is undetermined. This CDR3 is built from 13 residues. CDR1 and CDR2 from the germline V gene are MDHEN and SYDVKM. The ends were cut back, 5 bases at V and 0 bases at J, with 7 bases in the middle. The CDR3 DNA sequence: TGTGCCAGCAGTATCGGGATGAACACTGAAGCTTTCTTT. Translation gives CASSIGMNTEAFF.

The CDR3 sequence: CASSGTQDQPQHF. The CDR3 coding sequence is TGTGCCAGCAGTGGGACGCAAGATCAGCCCCAGCATTTT. This chain links TRBV2 with TRBJ1-5; D gene uncertain. The CDR3 consists of 13 residues. Germline CDR1 reads SNHLY; CDR2 reads FYNNEI. V was shortened by 4 bases and J by 5 bases, with 9 bases between the two germline ends. The full variable domain, completed using reference TRBV2 and TRBJ1-5, is EPEVTQTPSHQVTQMGQEVILRCVPISNHLYFYWYRQILGQKVEFLVSFYNNEISEKSEIFDDQFSVERPDGSNFTLKIRSTKLEDSAMYFCASSGTQDQPQHFGDGTRLSIL.

The chain couples TRBV19 to TRBJ1-6; no definite D call. The CDR3 runs to 17 residues. The V end was cut by 7 bases, the J end by 0 bases, with 16 bases between. The germline gives CDR1 LNHDA, CDR2 SQIVND (reference sequence). The CDR3 DNA is TGTGCCAGTAACCGACAACCCTCGAGCTCCTATAATTCACCCCTCCACTTT. As protein: CASNRQPSSSYNSPLHF.

The V call is TRBV30, the J call TRBJ1-5; D possibly corresponds to TRBD1 (6 bases). The length of the CDR3 is 13 residues. The germline gives CDR1 GTSNPN, CDR2 SVGIG (reference sequence). V lost 5 bases to trimming and J lost 2 bases, with 10 bases between them. The CDR3 DNA reads TGTGCCTGGGCGGGGGCAGGCAATCAGCCCCAGCATTTT. This translates into CAWAGAGNQPQHF.

The gene calls are TRBV15 and TRBJ2-2; 10 bases agree with TRBD2. The V gene's germline CDR1 is LNHNV and CDR2 YYDKDF (reference sequence). Trimming at V came to 0 bases and at J to 6 bases, leaving 7 bases not matched to a gene. There are 17 residues in the CDR3. CDR3 protein: CATSRDYTSGVSGELFF. The DNA of the CDR3 is TGTGCCACCAGCAGAGATTACACTAGCGGGGTCTCCGGGGAGCTGTTTTTT.

This clone was observed once. This specimen includes other DNA sequences encoding the same CDR3. The V and J genes are TRBV28 and TRBJ1-4; unclear D gene. This CDR3 contains 14 residues. Trimming took off 2 bases at V and 0 bases at J, with 4 bases between the two ends. Germline V CDR1 and CDR2: MDHEN, SYDVKM. CDR3 loop: CASSLGATNEKLFF. Here the CDR3 DNA reads TGTGCCAGCAGTTTAGGCGCAACTAATGAAAAACTGTTTTTT.

The chain couples TRBV9 to TRBJ1-2, with a possible D match to TRBD1 (6 bases). The CDR3 runs 16 residues. CDR1 SGDLS and CDR2 YYNGEE come from the germline V gene. V lost 3 bases and J 7 bases, leaving 22 bases between the germline ends. CDR3 residues: CASSANKIRQESGYTF. As DNA, the CDR3 is TGTGCCAGCAGCGCCAACAAGATCCGACAGGAGAGTGGCTACACCTTC.

The CDR3 DNA reads as TGTGCCAGCAGTGAATTGGGGGATTCGGCTAACTATGGCTACACCTTC. Its protein is CASSELGDSANYGYTF. The V call is TRBV25-1, the J call TRBJ1-2, with D perhaps TRBD1 (5 bases). The V gene's germline CDR1 is MGHDK and CDR2 SYGVNS. The CDR3 covers 16 residues. Trimming removed 1 base at V and 0 bases at J, with 12 bases between.

V gene TRBV11-1 combines with J gene TRBJ2-6; TRBD2 is a possible D gene (5 bases). Germline CDR1 is SGHAT and CDR2 is FQDESV (reference sequence). The CDR3 has 15 residues. The V gene lost 2 bases and the J gene lost 2 bases, with 7 bases spanning the gap. The DNA of the CDR3 is TGTGCCAGCAGCTTAATGGGAGCTGGGGCCAACGTCCTGACTTTC. Its translation is CASSLMGAGANVLTF.

This clone appeared a single time. This rearrangement joins TRBV7-2 to TRBJ2-7, with TRBD2 matching 13 bases. The V gene's germline CDR1 is SGHTA and CDR2 FQGNSA. J gave up 7 bases and V 3 bases, and 12 bases lay outside the gene matches. The CDR3 runs to 17 residues. The CDR3 DNA reads TGTGCCAGCAGCTTGCATGACCCGGGACTAGCGGGAATGGAGCAGTACTTC. Its protein is CASSLHDPGLAGMEQYF.

This chain links TRBV28 with TRBJ1-1, with D unclear. Germline V gene lookup returns CDR1 MDHEN and CDR2 SYDVKM. The CDR3 sequence is 11 residues long. Trimming shortened V by 3 bases and J by 5 bases, and 4 bases separated the two germline ends. CDR3 amino acids: CASSLPTEAFF. The CDR3 nucleotides read TGTGCCAGCAGTTTGCCAACTGAAGCTTTCTTT.

This clone showed up just once. The gene calls are TRBV5-1 and TRBJ1-1, with 10 positions matching TRBD1. V shed 0 bases and J 0 bases; nucleotides not matched to a gene: 11. The CDR3 extends over 19 amino acids. The germline V gene encodes CDR1 SGHRS and CDR2 YFSETQ. The CDR3 loop is CASSLATGGVSRMNTEAFF. The CDR3 nucleotides read TGCGCCAGCAGCTTGGCGACAGGGGGCGTCAGCCGCATGAACACTGAAGCTTTCTTT.

The chain recombines TRBV28 with TRBJ1-1; the D gene is possibly TRBD1 (6 bases). Trimming removed 4 bases at V and 3 bases at J, with 12 bases between. Germline loops: CDR1 MDHEN, CDR2 SYDVKM. The CDR3 consists of 14 residues. CDR3 in amino acids: CASSYKTGDTEAFF. CDR3 DNA sequence: TGTGCCAGCAGTTACAAGACAGGAGACACTGAAGCTTTCTTT.

The V and J genes are TRBV5-4 and TRBJ1-2; TRBD1 aligns across 7 bases. The trim removed 0 bases at V and 2 bases at J, leaving 7 bases unmatched. The CDR3 runs 16 residues. Germline CDR1 SGHNT, CDR2 YYREEE (reference sequence). The CDR3 DNA sequence: TGTGCCAGCAGCTTGGAGGGGACAGCCTCAAACTATGGCTACACCTTC. It specifies CASSLEGTASNYGYTF.

This chain joins TRBV11-2 and TRBJ2-1; 9 bases are shared with TRBD2. V gave up 6 bases and J gave up 7 bases; unmatched junction bases: 13. The CDR3 covers 16 residues. Germline V gene sequence: CDR1 SGHAT, CDR2 FQNNGV. The CDR3 here is CASRNLAGGPGNEQFF. Here the CDR3 DNA reads TGTGCCAGCAGGAACCTGGCGGGAGGGCCGGGTAATGAGCAGTTCTTC.

This chain connects TRBV7-9 to TRBJ1-1; D unclear. This CDR3 has 12 residues. Trimming pared 5 bases from V and 4 bases from J, leaving 8 bases between. The germline V gene has CDR1 SEHNR and CDR2 FQNEAQ (reference sequence). The CDR3 sequence: CASSPPTTEAFF. The CDR3 nucleotides read TGTGCCAGCAGCCCCCCGACCACTGAAGCTTTCTTT.

The chain uses TRBV28 and TRBJ1-1, with no clear D. The CDR3 is 13 residues long. Trimming took off 3 bases at V and 4 bases at J, with 9 bases between the two ends. The germline V gene encodes CDR1 MDHEN and CDR2 SYDVKM. The CDR3 sequence: CASSLFVGTEAFF. Written as DNA, the CDR3 is TGTGCCAGCAGTTTGTTCGTCGGCACTGAAGCTTTCTTT.

The chain recombines TRBV7-2 with TRBJ2-1; no reliable D call. From germline, CDR1 is SGHTA and CDR2 FQGNSA. The CDR3 totals 13 residues. Trimming pared 3 bases from V and 8 bases from J, leaving 11 bases between. The CDR3 sequence is CASSFLSRDEQFF. For the CDR3, the DNA is TGTGCCAGCAGCTTCCTTTCCCGCGATGAGCAGTTCTTC.

This clone was found a few times. The chain couples TRBV5-1 to TRBJ2-5, with D tentatively TRBD2 (5 bases). Per germline, CDR1 SGHRS and CDR2 YFSETQ. This CDR3 has 13 residues. The germline V and J ends were trimmed by 4 bases and 7 bases, with 14 bases remaining between them. The CDR3 spells CASSTHGRGTQYF. In DNA form, the CDR3 reads TGCGCCAGCAGCACTCACGGACGGGGGACCCAGTACTTC.